The entry that follows covers one T cell receptor beta chain sequence. This entry comes from a study of shared clonotypes between healthy human individuals. Study-wide background: A couple of women and three men aged 18 to 49 made up the donors. Each donor's CD4 naive and CD4 memory cells filled three plates apiece, CD8 naive two, and CD8 memory one.

V lost 0 bases and J 0 bases, leaving 11 bases between the germline ends. The germline CDR1 and CDR2 sequences are SGDLS and YYNGEE. The CDR3 spans 16 residues. Several immunoSEQ 96-well plates shared each subset's DNA, each plate a replicate. Sequencing used immunoSEQ multiplex PCR; TCRdb keeps in-frame clones, though not all of them. Of approximately 2.5 million clones listed, approximately 94% are singletons. The sequence was obtained from a man aged 18 to 29 in good health. The specimen was naive CD4+ T cells sorted from blood. The subset was: CD45RA+ positively selected. The chain combines TRBV9 with TRBJ2-3; D gene ambiguous. The DNA of the CDR3 is TGTGCCAGCAGCGTAGGGCCAGCGTCTAGCACAGATACGCAGTATTTT. Its translation: CASSVGPASSTDTQYF.